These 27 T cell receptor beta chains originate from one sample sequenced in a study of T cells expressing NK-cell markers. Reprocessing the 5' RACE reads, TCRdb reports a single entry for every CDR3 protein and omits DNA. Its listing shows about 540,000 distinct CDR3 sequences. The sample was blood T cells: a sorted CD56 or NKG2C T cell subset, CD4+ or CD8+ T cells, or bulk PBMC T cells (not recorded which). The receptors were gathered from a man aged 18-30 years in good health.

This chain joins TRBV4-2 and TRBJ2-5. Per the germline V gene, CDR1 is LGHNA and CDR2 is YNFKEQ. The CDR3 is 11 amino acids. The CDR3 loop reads CASSQDRTQYF.

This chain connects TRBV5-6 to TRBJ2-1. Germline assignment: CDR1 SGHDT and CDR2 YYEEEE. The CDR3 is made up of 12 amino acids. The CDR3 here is CASSVLYYEQFF.

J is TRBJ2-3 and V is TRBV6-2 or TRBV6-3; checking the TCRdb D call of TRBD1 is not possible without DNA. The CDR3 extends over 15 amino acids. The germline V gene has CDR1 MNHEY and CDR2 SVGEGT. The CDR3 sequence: CASSYTRPPLDTQYF.

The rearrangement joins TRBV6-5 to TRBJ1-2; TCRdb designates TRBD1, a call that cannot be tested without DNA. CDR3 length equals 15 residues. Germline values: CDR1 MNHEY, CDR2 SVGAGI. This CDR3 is CASSYSADSNYGYTF.

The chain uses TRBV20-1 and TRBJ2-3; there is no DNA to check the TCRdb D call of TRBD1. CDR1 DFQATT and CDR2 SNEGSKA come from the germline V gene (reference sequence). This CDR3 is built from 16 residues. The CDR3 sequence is CSAKPGQGPSTDTQYF.

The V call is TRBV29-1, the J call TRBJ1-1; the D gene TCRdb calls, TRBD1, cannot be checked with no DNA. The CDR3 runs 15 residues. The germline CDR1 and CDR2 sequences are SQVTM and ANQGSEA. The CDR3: CSVGRGTARNTEAFF. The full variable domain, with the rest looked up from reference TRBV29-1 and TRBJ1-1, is SAVISQKPSRDICQRGTSLTIQCQVDSQVTMMFWYRQQPGQSLTLIATANQGSEATYESGFVIDKFPISRPNLTFSTLTVSNMSPEDSSIYLCSVGRGTARNTEAFFGQGTRLTVV.

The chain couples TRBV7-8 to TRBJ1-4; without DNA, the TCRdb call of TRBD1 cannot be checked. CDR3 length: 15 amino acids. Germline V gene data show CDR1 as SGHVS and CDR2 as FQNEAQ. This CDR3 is CASSLPDRGDEKLFF. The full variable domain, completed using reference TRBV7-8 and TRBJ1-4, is GAGVSQSPRYKVAKRGQDVALRCDPISGHVSLFWYQQALGQGPEFLTYFQNEAQLDKSGLPSDRFFAERPEGSVSTLKIQRTQQEDSAVYLCASSLPDRGDEKLFFGSGTQLSVL.

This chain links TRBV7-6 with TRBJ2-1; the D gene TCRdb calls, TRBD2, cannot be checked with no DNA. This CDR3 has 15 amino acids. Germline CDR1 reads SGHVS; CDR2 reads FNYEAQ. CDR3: CASSQYYSGRSEQFF. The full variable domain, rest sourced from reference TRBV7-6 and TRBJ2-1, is GAGVSQSPRYKVTKRGQDVALRCDPISGHVSLYWYRQALGQGPEFLTYFNYEAQQDKSGLPNDRFSAERPEGSISTLTIQRTEQRDSAMYRCASSQYYSGRSEQFFGPGTRLTVL.

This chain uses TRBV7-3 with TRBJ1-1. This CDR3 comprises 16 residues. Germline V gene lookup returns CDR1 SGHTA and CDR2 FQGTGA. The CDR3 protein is CASSLNGRNVNTEAFF.

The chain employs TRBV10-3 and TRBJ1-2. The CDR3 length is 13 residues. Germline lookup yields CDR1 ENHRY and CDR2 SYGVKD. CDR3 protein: CAISERDGYGYTF.

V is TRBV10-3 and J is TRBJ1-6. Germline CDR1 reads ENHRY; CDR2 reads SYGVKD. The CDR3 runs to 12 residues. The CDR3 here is CAISESYSPLHF.

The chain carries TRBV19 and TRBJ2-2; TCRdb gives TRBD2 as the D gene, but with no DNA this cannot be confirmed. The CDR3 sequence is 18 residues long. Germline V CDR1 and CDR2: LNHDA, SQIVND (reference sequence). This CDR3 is CASSIRTGGLSNTGELFF.

The CDR3 region is CASSQEITYGYTF. The chain carries TRBV4-3 and TRBJ1-2. The CDR3 runs 13 residues. Germline values: CDR1 LGHNA, CDR2 YSLEER.

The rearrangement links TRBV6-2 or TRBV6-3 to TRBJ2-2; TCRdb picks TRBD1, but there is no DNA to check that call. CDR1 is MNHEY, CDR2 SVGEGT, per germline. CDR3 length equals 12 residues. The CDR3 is CASRQGSGELFF.

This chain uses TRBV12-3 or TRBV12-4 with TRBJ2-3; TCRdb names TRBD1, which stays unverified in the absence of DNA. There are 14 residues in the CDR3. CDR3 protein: CASSFSGFADTQYF.

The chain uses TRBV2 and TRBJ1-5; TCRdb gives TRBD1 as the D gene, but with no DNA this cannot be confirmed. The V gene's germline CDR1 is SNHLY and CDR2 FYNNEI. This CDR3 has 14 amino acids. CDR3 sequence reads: CASSALGTTGPQHF.

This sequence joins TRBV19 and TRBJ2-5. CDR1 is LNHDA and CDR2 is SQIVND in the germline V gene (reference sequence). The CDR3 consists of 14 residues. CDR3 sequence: CASSILSRKETQYF.

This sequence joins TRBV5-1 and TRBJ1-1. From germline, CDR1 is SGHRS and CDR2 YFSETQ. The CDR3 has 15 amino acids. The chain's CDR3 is CASSLVGGLETEAFF.

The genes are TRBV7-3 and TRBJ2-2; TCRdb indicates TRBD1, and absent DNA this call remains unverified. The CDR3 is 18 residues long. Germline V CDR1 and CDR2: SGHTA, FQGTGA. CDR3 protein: CASSPHRGAGANTGELFF.

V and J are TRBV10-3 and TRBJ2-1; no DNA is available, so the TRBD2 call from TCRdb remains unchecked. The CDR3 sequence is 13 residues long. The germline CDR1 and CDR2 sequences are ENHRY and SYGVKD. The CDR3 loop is CAISPGLATEQFF.

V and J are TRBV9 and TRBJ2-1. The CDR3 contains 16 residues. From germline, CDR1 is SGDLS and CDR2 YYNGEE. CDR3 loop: CASSVVASTAVYEQFF.

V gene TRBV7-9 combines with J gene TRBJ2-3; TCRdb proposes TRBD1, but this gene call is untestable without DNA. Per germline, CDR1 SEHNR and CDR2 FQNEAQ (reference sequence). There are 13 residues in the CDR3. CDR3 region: CASSLAAGDTQYF.

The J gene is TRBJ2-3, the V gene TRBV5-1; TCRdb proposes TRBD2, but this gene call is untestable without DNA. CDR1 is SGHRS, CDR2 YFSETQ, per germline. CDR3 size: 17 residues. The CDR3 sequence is CASSFTSGPIGTDTQYF.

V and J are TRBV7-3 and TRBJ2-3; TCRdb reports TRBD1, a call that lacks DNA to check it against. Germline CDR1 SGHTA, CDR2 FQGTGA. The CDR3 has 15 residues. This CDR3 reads CASSLMLGQPDTQYF.

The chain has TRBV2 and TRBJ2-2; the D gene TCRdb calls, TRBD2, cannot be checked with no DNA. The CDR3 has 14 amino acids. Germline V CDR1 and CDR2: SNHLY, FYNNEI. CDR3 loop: CASSHGLEFGELFF. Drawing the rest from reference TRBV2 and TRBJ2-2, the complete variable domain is EPEVTQTPSHQVTQMGQEVILRCVPISNHLYFYWYRQILGQKVEFLVSFYNNEISEKSEIFDDQFSVERPDGSNFTLKIRSTKLEDSAMYFCASSHGLEFGELFFGEGSRLTVL.

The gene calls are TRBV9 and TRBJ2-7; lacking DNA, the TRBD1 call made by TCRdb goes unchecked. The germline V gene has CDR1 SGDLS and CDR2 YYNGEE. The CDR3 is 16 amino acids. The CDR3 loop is CASSPPAGTASYEQYF. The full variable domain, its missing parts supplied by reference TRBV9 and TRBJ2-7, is DSGVTQTPKHLITATGQRVTLRCSPRSGDLSVYWYQQSLDQGLQFLIQYYNGEERAKGNILERFSAQQFPDLHSELNLSSLELGDSALYFCASSPPAGTASYEQYFGPGTRLTVT.

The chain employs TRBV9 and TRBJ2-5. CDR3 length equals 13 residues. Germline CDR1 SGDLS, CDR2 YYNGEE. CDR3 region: CASSVAGMETQYF.